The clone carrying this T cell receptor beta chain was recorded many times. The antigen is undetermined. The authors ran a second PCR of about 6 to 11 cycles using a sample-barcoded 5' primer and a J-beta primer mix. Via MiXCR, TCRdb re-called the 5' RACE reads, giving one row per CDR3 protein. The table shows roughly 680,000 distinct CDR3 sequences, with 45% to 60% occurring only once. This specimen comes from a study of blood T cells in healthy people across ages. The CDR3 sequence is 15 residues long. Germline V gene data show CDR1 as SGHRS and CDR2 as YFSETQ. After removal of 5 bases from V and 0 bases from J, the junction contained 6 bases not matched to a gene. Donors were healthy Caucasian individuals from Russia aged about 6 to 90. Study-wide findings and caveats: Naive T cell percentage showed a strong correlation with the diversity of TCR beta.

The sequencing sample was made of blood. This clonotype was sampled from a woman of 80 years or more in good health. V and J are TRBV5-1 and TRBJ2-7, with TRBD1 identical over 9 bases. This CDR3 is CASRRQTGGSYEQYF. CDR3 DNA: TGCGCCAGCAGACGTCAGACAGGGGGCTCCTACGAGCAGTACTTC.